One sample yielded the 28 T cell receptor beta chains listed below, sequenced in a study of cytomegalovirus exposure and HLA in healthy donors. 60 Vbeta and 13 Jbeta primers were used in PCR. Using immunoSEQ multiplex PCR, the repertoire was profiled, and TCRdb retains in-frame clones only, with some absent. The sample contains approximately 140,000 clones, around 57% of which appear only once. Sequencing was carried out using PBMCs. The receptors shown here come from a male donor in good health and CMV-seronegative.

The J gene is TRBJ1-3, the V gene TRBV28, with D perhaps TRBD1 (5 bases). V was clipped by 6 bases and J by 5 bases, with 14 bases between them. Germline CDR1 is MDHEN and CDR2 is SYDVKM. The CDR3 length is 14 residues. CDR3 nucleotides: TGTGCCAGCAGACCGACGGGGGAGAGAAACACCATATATTTT. Amino acids: CASRPTGERNTIYF. The complete variable domain, with remaining parts taken from reference TRBV28 and TRBJ1-3, reads DVKVTQSSRYLVKRTGEKVFLECVQDMDHENMFWYRQDPGLGLRLIYFSYDVKMKEKGDIPEGYSVSREKKERFSLILESASTNQTSMYLCASRPTGERNTIYFGEGSWLTVV.

This rearrangement joins TRBV27 to TRBJ1-1; 8 bases fit TRBD1. The CDR3 runs 12 residues. Losses at the gene ends were 3 bases for V and 10 bases for J; bases not matched to a gene: 4. From germline, CDR1 is MNHEY and CDR2 SMNVEV (reference sequence). DNA of the CDR3: TGTGCCAGCAGTTTGTCCGGACAGGGAGCTTTCTTT. Translating gives CASSLSGQGAFF.

V gene TRBV7-2 combines with J gene TRBJ2-1, with TRBD2 matching 10 bases. After removal of 5 bases from V and 8 bases from J, the junction contained 6 bases not matched to a gene. In germline, CDR1 is SGHTA, CDR2 FQGNSA. This CDR3 contains 14 residues. CDR3 protein: CASSPKRGGDEQFF. The DNA of the CDR3 is TGTGCCAGCAGCCCCAAGCGGGGGGGCGATGAGCAGTTCTTC. The full variable domain, rest sourced from reference TRBV7-2 and TRBJ2-1, is GAGVSQSPSNKVTEKGKDVELRCDPISGHTALYWYRQSLGQGLEFLIYFQGNSAPDKSGLPSDRFSAERTGGSVSTLTIQRTQQEDSAVYLCASSPKRGGDEQFFGPGTRLTVL.

The chain couples TRBV7-6 to TRBJ2-7; maybe TRBD1 (6 bases). The CDR3 is 15 amino acids. V was trimmed by 0 bases and J by 4 bases, leaving 13 bases between them. The V gene's germline CDR1 is SGHVS and CDR2 FNYEAQ. CDR3 nucleotide sequence: TGTGCCAGCAGCTTAGCGTCCGGGACATTTTACGAGCAGTACTTC. This encodes CASSLASGTFYEQYF.

The gene calls are TRBV5-4 and TRBJ2-2, with D possibly matching TRBD1 (5 bases). V dropped 0 bases and J dropped 2 bases, with 8 bases sitting between them. The CDR3 is 15 residues long. From germline, CDR1 is SGHNT and CDR2 YYREEE (reference sequence). CDR3 region: CASSLGDRNTGELFF. Written as DNA, the CDR3 is TGTGCCAGCAGCTTGGGTGACAGAAACACCGGGGAGCTGTTTTTT.

J is TRBJ1-2 and V is TRBV7-8; D is perhaps TRBD1 (5 bases). Germline V gives CDR1 SGHVS, CDR2 FQNEAQ. The V end lost 5 bases, the J end lost 6 bases, and 19 bases lay between the germline ends. The CDR3 is made up of 15 amino acids. The CDR3 sequence is CASSQWVTGLDGYTF. The CDR3 DNA reads as TGTGCCAGCAGCCAATGGGTGACGGGACTGGATGGCTACACCTTC.

The rearrangement joins TRBV30 to TRBJ2-1, with TRBD2 as a possible D gene (5 bases). The CDR3 is 13 amino acids. Germline V gene sequence: CDR1 GTSNPN, CDR2 SVGIG (reference sequence). Trimming took 2 bases from V and 2 from J, leaving 7 bases between them. CDR3 protein: CAWSRDPYNEQFF. CDR3 nucleotides: TGTGCCTGGAGTCGGGATCCCTACAATGAGCAGTTCTTC.

This chain joins TRBV6-7 and TRBJ1-1, with a weak D call TRBD1 (6 bases). TRBV6-7 is sorted into the ORF group, with uncertain function. The CDR3 extends over 15 amino acids. Trimming took 4 bases from V and 1 from J, leaving 13 bases between them. The CDR3 protein is CASSSLGHQNTEAFF. CDR3 in DNA: TGTGCCAGCAGTTCCCTGGGACATCAGAACACTGAAGCTTTCTTT.

V usage is TRBV6-1 and J usage is TRBJ1-1; TRBD1 might be the D (5 bases). Trimming stripped 2 bases from V and 2 bases from J, with 24 bases between. CDR3 length: 19 residues. CDR1 and CDR2 (germline): MNHNS, SASEGT. DNA for the CDR3: TGTGCCAGCAGTGAATTGTTCTCGGGGGGGTTGGACGTCAACACTGAAGCTTTCTTT. This sequence encodes CASSELFSGGLDVNTEAFF.

The chain has TRBV27 and TRBJ1-2; TRBD1 aligns across 8 bases. The germline V gene has CDR1 MNHEY and CDR2 SMNVEV (reference sequence). The V segment lost 3 bases and the J segment 4 bases; nucleotides outside the gene matches: 10. The CDR3 totals 16 residues. DNA for the CDR3: TGTGCCAGCAGTTTGGTCGGAGCAGGGGGCGTCTATGGCTACACCTTC. It is translated as CASSLVGAGGVYGYTF.

This chain connects TRBV5-4 to TRBJ2-2; TRBD2 matches 12 bases. CDR1 is SGHNT, CDR2 YYREEE, per germline (reference sequence). This CDR3 is 16 amino acids long. The trim removed 4 bases at V and 6 bases at J, leaving 7 bases unmatched. In DNA form, the CDR3 reads TGTGCCAGCAGCGTGCCTAGCGGGGGGGCGGCCGGGGAGCTGTTTTTT. It specifies CASSVPSGGAAGELFF.

The rearrangement joins TRBV6-5 to TRBJ1-6; D uncertain. This CDR3 spans 13 amino acids. Germline CDR1 MNHEY, CDR2 SVGAGI. V lost 2 bases and J lost 7, with 6 bases in between. The CDR3 reads CASSYSLNSPLHF. The CDR3 bases are TGTGCCAGCAGTTACAGTCTAAATTCACCCCTCCACTTT.

The rearrangement uses TRBV29-1 and TRBJ1-2; TRBD1 is a possible D gene (6 bases). CDR1 and CDR2 from the germline V gene are SQVTM and ANQGSEA. This CDR3 region has 16 residues. The germline V and J ends were trimmed by 6 bases and 6 bases, with 26 bases remaining between them. The CDR3 loop reads CSVDGGAGAGLDGYTF. The CDR3 DNA reads TGCAGCGTCGACGGCGGGGCGGGGGCCGGACTCGATGGCTACACCTTC.

The rearrangement uses TRBV9 and TRBJ2-5, with 7 bases aligning to TRBD2. The V gene's germline CDR1 is SGDLS and CDR2 YYNGEE. This CDR3 has 14 residues. The ends lost 6 bases at V and 4 bases at J; junction bases unmatched: 9. CDR3 DNA: TGTGCCAGCAATCGTCAGGCTAGCGGAGAGACCCAGTACTTC. Protein: CASNRQASGETQYF.

The chain links TRBV14 to TRBJ2-1; 7 nucleotides align to TRBD1. V trimming: 4 bases; J trimming: 5 bases; junction bases outside the gene matches: 8. The germline gives CDR1 SGHDN, CDR2 FVKESK. CDR3 length equals 15 residues. CDR3 protein: CASSRRGTVNNEQFF. CDR3 nucleotide sequence: TGTGCCAGCAGCCGTCGTGGGACAGTTAACAATGAGCAGTTCTTC.

V gene TRBV5-5 combines with J gene TRBJ2-7; the D gene is possibly TRBD1 (6 bases). The germline CDR1 and CDR2 sequences are SGHKS and YYEKEE (reference sequence). The CDR3 covers 14 residues. Trimming removed 0 bases from V and 1 base from J, with 8 bases in between. DNA for the CDR3: TGTGCCAGCAGCTTGGGGGGGCTTTCCTACGAGCAGTACTTC. Translating gives CASSLGGLSYEQYF.

The chain has TRBV9 and TRBJ2-1, with 8 bases matching TRBD2. In germline, CDR1 is SGDLS, CDR2 YYNGEE. The V and J ends lost 3 bases and 8 bases, in that order; junction bases with no gene match: 10. The length of the CDR3 is 15 residues. CDR3 protein: CASSAYLAGRDEQFF. In nucleotides, the CDR3 is TGTGCCAGCAGCGCGTATTTAGCGGGGAGGGATGAGCAGTTCTTC.

The DNA for the CDR3 is TGTGCCAGCAGGGACAGTCCTCATCAGCCCCAGCATTTT. It specifies CASRDSPHQPQHF. This chain connects TRBV6-6 to TRBJ1-5, with D maybe TRBD1 (6 bases). Trimming left V 6 bases short and J 5 bases short, with 11 bases between. The CDR3 covers 13 residues. Per germline, CDR1 MNHNY and CDR2 SVGAGI (reference sequence).

The chain couples TRBV6-1 to TRBJ1-1; tentative D call: TRBD1 (5 bases). The V gene's germline CDR1 is MNHNS and CDR2 SASEGT. The CDR3 sequence is 13 residues long. Trimming removed 4 bases at V and 5 bases at J, with 11 bases between. The CDR3 loop is CASSGYRGTEAFF. For the CDR3, the DNA is TGTGCCAGCAGTGGATATAGGGGAACTGAAGCTTTCTTT.

The chain couples TRBV7-2 to TRBJ1-2; D might be TRBD1 (5 bases). V was shortened by 5 bases and J by 9 bases, with 10 bases between the two germline ends. CDR1 is SGHTA and CDR2 is FQGNSA in the germline V gene. CDR3 length: 11 amino acids. CDR3 DNA sequence: TGTGCCAGCAGCGTCGGGGGGAGCTACACCTTC. It yields the protein CASSVGGSYTF.

The chain links TRBV19 to TRBJ2-7; D is perhaps TRBD2 (6 bases). The CDR3 totals 15 residues. Deletions cut 5 bases from V and 3 bases from J, with 17 bases between. CDR1 and CDR2 from the germline V gene are LNHDA and SQIVND (reference sequence). In nucleotides, the CDR3 is TGTGCCAGTAGTTGGGGACTTGAAGACTTCTACGAGCAGTACTTC. Its protein product is CASSWGLEDFYEQYF.

The genes are TRBV2 and TRBJ2-2, with D possibly being TRBD1 (5 bases). The CDR3 is 15 amino acids. The V and J ends lost 2 bases and 4 bases respectively, with 11 bases between them. In germline, CDR1 is SNHLY, CDR2 FYNNEI. The CDR3, as DNA: TGTGCCAGCAGTGAACAGGGTGGCGGCACCGGGGAGCTGTTTTTT. Encoded protein: CASSEQGGGTGELFF.

The chain recombines TRBV6-1 with TRBJ2-5, with a tentative D call TRBD1 (5 bases). The CDR3 spans 17 residues. V was shortened by 4 bases and J by 4 bases, with 22 bases between the two germline ends. The V gene's germline CDR1 is MNHNS and CDR2 SASEGT. This chain's CDR3 is CASSAIPQGISGETQYF. The CDR3 DNA reads as TGTGCCAGCAGTGCTATCCCTCAGGGAATTAGTGGAGAGACCCAGTACTTC.

This clone appeared a single time. This chain links TRBV2 with TRBJ2-3, with TRBD2 matching 10 bases. Trimming took 7 bases from V and 2 from J; bases not matched to a gene: 9. The CDR3 extends over 16 amino acids. CDR1 SNHLY and CDR2 FYNNEI come from the germline V gene. For the CDR3, the DNA is TGTGCCAGCACCAAACTAGCGGGGATCTCCACAGATACGCAGTATTTT. Translating it yields CASTKLAGISTDTQYF.

V is TRBV30 and J is TRBJ1-2, with 8 nucleotides matching TRBD1. The V gene's germline CDR1 is GTSNPN and CDR2 SVGIG (reference sequence). Trimming removed 4 bases from V and 8 bases from J; junction bases left unmatched: 9. The CDR3 length is 13 residues. The CDR3 DNA reads as TGTGCCTGGACTCCCCAGGGGGCGATGGGCTACACCTTC. Protein sequence: CAWTPQGAMGYTF.

The chain couples TRBV27 to TRBJ1-2; 7 nucleotides match TRBD1. Germline CDR1 and CDR2: MNHEY and SMNVEV (reference sequence). V lost 3 bases and J lost 2; bases outside the gene matches: 9. The CDR3 is made up of 16 amino acids. The CDR3 nucleotides read TGTGCCAGCAGTTTCGCCCGAGGACAGGCGAACTATGGCTACACCTTC. This gives the protein CASSFARGQANYGYTF.

This CDR3 reads CASSPRVGGGLGTQYF. In nucleotides, the CDR3 is TGTGCCAGCAGCCCGCGGGTAGGGGGGGGATTGGGTACGCAGTATTTT. The chain recombines TRBV7-8 with TRBJ2-3; TRBD2 is a possible D gene (7 bases). CDR1 is SGHVS, CDR2 FQNEAQ, per germline. V was shortened by 5 bases and J by 8 bases, with 23 bases between the two germline ends. The CDR3 length is 16 residues. The whole variable domain, filled in from reference TRBV7-8 and TRBJ2-3, reads GAGVSQSPRYKVAKRGQDVALRCDPISGHVSLFWYQQALGQGPEFLTYFQNEAQLDKSGLPSDRFFAERPEGSVSTLKIQRTQQEDSAVYLCASSPRVGGGLGTQYFGPGTRLTVL.

The rearrangement uses TRBV5-4 and TRBJ1-2, with D unclear. The CDR3 runs 16 residues. Germline V gene lookup returns CDR1 SGHNT and CDR2 YYREEE (reference sequence). The ends were cut back, 4 bases at V and 0 bases at J, with 16 bases in the middle. CDR3 in DNA: TGTGCCAGCAGCCCTGCTGGTGTCCTATCTAACTATGGCTACACCTTC. Translated: CASSPAGVLSNYGYTF.